A selection of T cell receptor beta chains follows, all from one sample in a study of OX40 agonist ivuxolimab in advanced cancers. Data came from immunoSEQ multiplex PCR; TCRdb stores just in-frame clones and leaves some out. The sample lists 86,000 or so clones, almost 95% occurring once. Sequencing used CD4+ or CD8+ T cells sorted from blood, obtained in a trial of the OX40 agonist ivuxolimab. The receptors derive from an adult with an advanced solid tumor such as melanoma, head and neck, liver or kidney cancer. Each CDR3 is given with its conserved first and last residue. The D gene is left open where the match is weak.

v_call: TRBV10-1; cdr3_length: 15; j_call: TRBJ2-5; d_call: TRBD2; cdr3_aa: CASSPLAGGRETQYF
v_call: TRBV29-1; cdr3_length: 12; j_call: TRBJ2-7; d_call: TRBD1; cdr3_aa: CSVVAGTGAKYF
v_call: TRBV7-2; cdr3_length: 14; j_call: TRBJ2-1; d_call: .; cdr3_aa: CASSLGAVYNEQFF
v_call: TRBV7-6; cdr3_length: 14; j_call: TRBJ2-7; d_call: .; cdr3_aa: CASSLGGTALVQYF
v_call: TRBV6-5; cdr3_length: 14; j_call: TRBJ2-7; d_call: TRBD1; cdr3_aa: CASSAGQVGREQYF
v_call: TRBV6-5; cdr3_length: 14; j_call: TRBJ2-7; d_call: .; cdr3_aa: CASRLGIFSYEQYF
v_call: TRBV5-1; cdr3_length: 13; j_call: TRBJ2-1; d_call: TRBD1; cdr3_aa: CASSPDRANEQFF
v_call: TRBV27; cdr3_length: 18; j_call: TRBJ2-6; d_call: .; cdr3_aa: CASKVTGHPDSGANVLTF
v_call: TRBV30; cdr3_length: 14; j_call: TRBJ1-2; d_call: .; cdr3_aa: CAWKNLQILNGYTF
v_call: TRBV6-6; cdr3_length: 14; j_call: TRBJ1-1; d_call: .; cdr3_aa: CASSFGTPNTEAFF
v_call: TRBV10-3; cdr3_length: 16; j_call: TRBJ1-1; d_call: .; cdr3_aa: CAISRGEGVRNTEAFF
v_call: TRBV2; cdr3_length: 13; j_call: TRBJ2-1; d_call: .; cdr3_aa: CASRLSLGTEQFF
v_call: TRBV10-3; cdr3_length: 16; j_call: TRBJ2-2; d_call: TRBD2; cdr3_aa: CAISEWRGGNTGELFF
v_call: TRBV29-1; cdr3_length: 14; j_call: TRBJ1-2; d_call: .; cdr3_aa: CSVEDPAGKNSYTF
v_call: TRBV6-1; cdr3_length: 13; j_call: TRBJ2-1; d_call: TRBD1; cdr3_aa: CASRWSGQAEQFF
v_call: TRBV5-1; cdr3_length: 15; j_call: TRBJ2-2; d_call: .; cdr3_aa: CASSLGARGTGELFF